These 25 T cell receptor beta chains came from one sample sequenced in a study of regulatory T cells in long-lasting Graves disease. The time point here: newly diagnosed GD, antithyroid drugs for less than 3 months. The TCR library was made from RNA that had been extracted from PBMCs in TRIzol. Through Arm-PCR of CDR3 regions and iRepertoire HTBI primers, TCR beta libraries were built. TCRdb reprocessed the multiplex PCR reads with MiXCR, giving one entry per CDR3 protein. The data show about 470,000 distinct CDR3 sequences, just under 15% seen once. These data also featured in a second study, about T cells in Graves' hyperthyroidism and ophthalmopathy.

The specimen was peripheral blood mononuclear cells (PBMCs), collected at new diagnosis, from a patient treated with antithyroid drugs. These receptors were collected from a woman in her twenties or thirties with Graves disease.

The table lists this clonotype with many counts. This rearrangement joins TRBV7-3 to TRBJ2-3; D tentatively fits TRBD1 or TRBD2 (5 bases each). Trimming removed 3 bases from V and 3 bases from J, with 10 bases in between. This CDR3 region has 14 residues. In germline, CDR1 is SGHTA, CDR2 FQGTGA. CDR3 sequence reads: CASSLGVVTDTQYF. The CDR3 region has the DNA TGTGCCAGCAGCTTGGGGGTAGTAACAGATACGCAGTATTTT.

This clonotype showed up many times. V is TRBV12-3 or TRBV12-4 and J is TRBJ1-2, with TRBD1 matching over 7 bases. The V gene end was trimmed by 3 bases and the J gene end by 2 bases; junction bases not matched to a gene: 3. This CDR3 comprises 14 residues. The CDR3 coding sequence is TGTGCCAGCAGTTTGGAGACAGGGAACTATGGCTACACCTTC. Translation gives CASSLETGNYGYTF.

As DNA, the CDR3 is TGCAGTGCTAGAGATAGCAGTGGCTGGCATTACAATGAGCAGTTCTTC. This translates into CSARDSSGWHYNEQFF. V and J are TRBV20-1 and TRBJ2-1; D is undetermined. Germline V gene lookup returns CDR1 DFQATT and CDR2 SNEGSKA (reference sequence). Trimming took off 0 bases at V and 4 bases at J, with 16 bases between the two ends. CDR3 length: 16 residues.

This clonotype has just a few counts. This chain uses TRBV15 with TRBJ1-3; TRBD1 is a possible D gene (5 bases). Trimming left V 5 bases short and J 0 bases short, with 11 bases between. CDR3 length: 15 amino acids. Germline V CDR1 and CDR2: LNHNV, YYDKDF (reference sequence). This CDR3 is CATSGGPISGNTIYF. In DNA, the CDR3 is TGTGCCACCAGCGGGGGACCAATCTCTGGAAACACCATATATTTT.

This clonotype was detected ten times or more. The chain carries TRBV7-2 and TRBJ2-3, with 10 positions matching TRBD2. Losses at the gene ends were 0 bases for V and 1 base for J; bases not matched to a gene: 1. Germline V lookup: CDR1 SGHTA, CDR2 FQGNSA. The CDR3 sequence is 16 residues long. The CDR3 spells CASSLAGTSGTDTQYF. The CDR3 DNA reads TGTGCCAGCAGCTTAGCCGGGACTAGCGGCACAGATACGCAGTATTTT.

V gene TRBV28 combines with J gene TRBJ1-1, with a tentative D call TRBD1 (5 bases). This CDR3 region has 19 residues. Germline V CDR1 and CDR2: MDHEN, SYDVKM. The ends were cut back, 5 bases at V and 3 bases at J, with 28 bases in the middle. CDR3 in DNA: TGTGCCAGCAGTCTCTCCCTTCAAGGGGCCCGGGGCGTGTACACTGAAGCTTTCTTT. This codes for CASSLSLQGARGVYTEAFF.

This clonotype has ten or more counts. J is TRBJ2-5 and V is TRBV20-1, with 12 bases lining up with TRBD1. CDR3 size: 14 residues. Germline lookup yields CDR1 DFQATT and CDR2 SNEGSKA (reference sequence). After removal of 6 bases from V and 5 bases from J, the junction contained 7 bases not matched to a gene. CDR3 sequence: CSAGGQGAGETQYF. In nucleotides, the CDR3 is TGCAGTGCCGGGGGACAGGGGGCGGGTGAGACCCAGTACTTC.

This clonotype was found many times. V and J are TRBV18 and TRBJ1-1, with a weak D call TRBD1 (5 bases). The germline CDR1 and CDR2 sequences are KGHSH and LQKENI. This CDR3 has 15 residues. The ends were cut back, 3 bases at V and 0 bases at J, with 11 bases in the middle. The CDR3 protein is CASSPGAGLNTEAFF. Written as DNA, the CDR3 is TGTGCCAGCTCACCCGGGGCCGGGTTGAACACTGAAGCTTTCTTT.

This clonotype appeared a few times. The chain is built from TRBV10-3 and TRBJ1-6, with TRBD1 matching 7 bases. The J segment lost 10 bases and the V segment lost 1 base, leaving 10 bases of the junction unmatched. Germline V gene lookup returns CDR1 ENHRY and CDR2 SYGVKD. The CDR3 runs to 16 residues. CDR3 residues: CAISEYTTGIRSPLHF. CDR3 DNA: TGTGCCATCAGTGAGTACACGACAGGGATCCGGTCACCCCTCCACTTT.

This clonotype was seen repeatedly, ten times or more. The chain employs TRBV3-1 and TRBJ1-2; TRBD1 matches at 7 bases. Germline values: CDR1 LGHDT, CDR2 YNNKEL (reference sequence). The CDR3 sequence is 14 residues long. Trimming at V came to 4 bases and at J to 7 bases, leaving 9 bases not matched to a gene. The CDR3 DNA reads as TGTGCCAGCAGCCGGGAGGGACAGTGGCGTGGCTACACCTTC. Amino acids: CASSREGQWRGYTF.

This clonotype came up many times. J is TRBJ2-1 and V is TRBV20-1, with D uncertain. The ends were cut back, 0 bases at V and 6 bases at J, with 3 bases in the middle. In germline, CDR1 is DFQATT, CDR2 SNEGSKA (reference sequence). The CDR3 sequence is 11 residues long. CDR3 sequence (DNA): TGCAGTGCTAGAGAGGCCAATGAGCAGTTCTTC. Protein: CSAREANEQFF.

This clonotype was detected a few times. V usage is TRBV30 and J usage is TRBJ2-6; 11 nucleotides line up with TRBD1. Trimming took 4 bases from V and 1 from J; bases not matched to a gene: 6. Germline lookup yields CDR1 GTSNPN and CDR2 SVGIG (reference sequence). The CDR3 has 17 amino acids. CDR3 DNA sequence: TGTGCCTGGACCTGGACAGGGGGCGCGTCTGGGGCCAACGTCCTGACTTTC. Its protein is CAWTWTGGASGANVLTF. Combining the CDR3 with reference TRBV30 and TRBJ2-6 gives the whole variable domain SQTIHQWPATLVQPVGSPLSLECTVEGTSNPNLYWYRQAAGRGLQLLFYSVGIGQISSEVPQNLSASRPQDRQFILSSKKLLLSDSGFYLCAWTWTGGASGANVLTFGAGSRLTVL.

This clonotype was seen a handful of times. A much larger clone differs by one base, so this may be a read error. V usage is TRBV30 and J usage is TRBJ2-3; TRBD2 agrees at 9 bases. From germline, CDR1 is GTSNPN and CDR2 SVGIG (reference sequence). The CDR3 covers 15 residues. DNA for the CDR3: TGTGCCTGGAGTCGTCTAGCGGGGAGCACAGATGCGCAGTATTTT. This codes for CAWSRLAGSTDAQYF.

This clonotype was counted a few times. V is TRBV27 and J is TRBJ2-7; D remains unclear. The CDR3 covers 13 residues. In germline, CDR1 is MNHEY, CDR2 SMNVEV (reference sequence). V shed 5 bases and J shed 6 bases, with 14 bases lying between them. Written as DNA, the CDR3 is TGTGCCAGCAGTGGGTCGGACCTTGGCGAGCAGTACTTC. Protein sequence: CASSGSDLGEQYF.

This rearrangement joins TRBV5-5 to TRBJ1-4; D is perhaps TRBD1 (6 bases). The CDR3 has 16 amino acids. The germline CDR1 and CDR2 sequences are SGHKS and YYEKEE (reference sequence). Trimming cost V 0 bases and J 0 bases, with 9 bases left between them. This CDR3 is CASSLVTGATNEKLFF. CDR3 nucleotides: TGTGCCAGCAGCTTGGTGACAGGCGCAACTAATGAAAAACTGTTTTTT.

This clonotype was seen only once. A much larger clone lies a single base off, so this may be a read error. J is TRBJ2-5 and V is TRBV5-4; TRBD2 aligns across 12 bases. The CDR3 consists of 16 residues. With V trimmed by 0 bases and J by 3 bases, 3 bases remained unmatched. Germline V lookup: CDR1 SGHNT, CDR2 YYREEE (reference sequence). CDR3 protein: CASSLEGLAGKETQYF. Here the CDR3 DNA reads TGTGCCAGCAGCTTGGAAGGACTAGCGGGAAAAGAGACCCAGTACTTC.

The CDR3 DNA reads TGTGCCAGCAGTGAATATCCGGGCGCATCAGCCAAAAACATTCAGTACTTC. Protein sequence: CASSEYPGASAKNIQYF. This chain connects TRBV6-1 to TRBJ2-4; D not resolved. V lost 2 bases, J lost 0 bases, and 14 bases lay in between. Germline CDR1 is MNHNS and CDR2 is SASEGT. The CDR3 covers 17 residues.

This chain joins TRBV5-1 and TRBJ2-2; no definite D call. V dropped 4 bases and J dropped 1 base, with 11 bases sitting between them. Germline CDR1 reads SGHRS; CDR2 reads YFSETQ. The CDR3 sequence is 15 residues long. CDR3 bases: TGCGCCAGCAGCCAGACCGTGCAGAACACCGGGGAGCTGTTTTTT. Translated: CASSQTVQNTGELFF.

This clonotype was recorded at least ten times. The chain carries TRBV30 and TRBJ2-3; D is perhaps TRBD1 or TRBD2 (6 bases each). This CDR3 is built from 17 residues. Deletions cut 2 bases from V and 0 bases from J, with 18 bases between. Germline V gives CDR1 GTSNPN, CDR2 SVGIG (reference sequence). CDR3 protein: CAWSPRGGGLSTDTQYF. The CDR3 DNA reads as TGTGCCTGGAGTCCCCGAGGTGGGGGGCTAAGCACAGATACGCAGTATTTT.

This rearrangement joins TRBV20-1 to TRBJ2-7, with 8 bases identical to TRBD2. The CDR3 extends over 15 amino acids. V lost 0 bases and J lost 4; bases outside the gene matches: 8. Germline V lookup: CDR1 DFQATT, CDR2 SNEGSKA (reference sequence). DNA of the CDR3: TGCAGTGCTAGAGATCGGTCCGCGGGAGGATACGAGCAGTACTTC. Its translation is CSARDRSAGGYEQYF.

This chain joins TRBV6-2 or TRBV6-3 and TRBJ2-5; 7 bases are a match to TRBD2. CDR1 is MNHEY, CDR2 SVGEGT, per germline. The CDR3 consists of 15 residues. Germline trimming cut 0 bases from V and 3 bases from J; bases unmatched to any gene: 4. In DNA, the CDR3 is TGTGCCAGCAGTTACTCGGGAGGGCGGGAAGAGACCCAGTACTTC. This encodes CASSYSGGREETQYF.

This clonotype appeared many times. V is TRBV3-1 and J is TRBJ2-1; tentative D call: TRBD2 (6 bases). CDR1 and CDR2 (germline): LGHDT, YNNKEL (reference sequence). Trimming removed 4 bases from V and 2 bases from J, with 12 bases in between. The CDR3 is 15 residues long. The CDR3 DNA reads TGTGCCAGCAGCCTCCGGGACTCAACCTACAATGAGCAGTTCTTC. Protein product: CASSLRDSTYNEQFF.

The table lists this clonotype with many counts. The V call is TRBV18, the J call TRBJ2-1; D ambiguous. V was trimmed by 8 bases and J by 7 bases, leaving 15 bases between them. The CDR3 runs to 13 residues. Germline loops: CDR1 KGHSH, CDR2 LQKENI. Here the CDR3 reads CASSPPLGNEQFF. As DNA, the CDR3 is TGTGCCAGCAGTCCCCCCCTAGGGAATGAGCAGTTCTTC.

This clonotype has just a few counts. CDR3 sequence: CASSTTSGITGELFF. The DNA for the CDR3 is TGCGCCAGCAGTACAACTAGCGGGATTACCGGGGAGCTGTTTTTT. V and J are TRBV10-2 and TRBJ2-2, with 10 positions matching TRBD2. The ends lost 5 bases at V and 5 bases at J; junction bases unmatched: 5. The CDR3 runs 15 residues. Germline V gene sequence: CDR1 WSHSY, CDR2 SAAADI.

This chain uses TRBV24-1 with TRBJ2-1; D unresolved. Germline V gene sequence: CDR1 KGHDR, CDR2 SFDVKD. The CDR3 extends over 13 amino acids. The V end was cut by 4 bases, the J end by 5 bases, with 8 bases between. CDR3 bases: TGTGCCACCAGTGACCCTACCGACAATGAGCAGTTCTTC. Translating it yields CATSDPTDNEQFF.